This T cell receptor (beta chain) was sequenced during a study of blood T cell repertoires in COVID-19. For the study at large: PBMCs, B-cell-depleted T cells, or T cells provided the cDNA or gDNA that made up the material.

In the original processing: Estimation of nucleated cell counts was performed using reference gene primer amplification. Clones were read by immunoSEQ multiplex PCR, and TCRdb kept only the in-frame ones, dropping some. The V and J calls and clone size come from that table; D and trimming were worked out from the DNA. This table holds under 75,000 clones, approximately 86% found once. The CDR3 is made up of 12 amino acids. V lost 5 bases, J lost 8 bases, and 5 bases stayed unmatched. The clonotype was recovered from a man aged 45-60 years with active COVID-19. The chain uses TRBV12-3 or TRBV12-4 and TRBJ1-2; 7 bases map to TRBD1. The sample consisted of peripheral blood. This CDR3 reads CASSLGTAGYTF. CDR3 in DNA: TGTGCCAGCAGTCTCGGGACAGCGGGCTACACCTTC.